Described below is a single T cell receptor (beta chain) sequence and its context. Its target is not known. These data belong to a study of T cells after yellow fever vaccination. The V end was cut by 1 base, the J end by 0 bases, with 10 bases between. Germline-derived CDR1 and CDR2 are SGHRS and YFSETQ. The CDR3 has 15 amino acids. Study-level points and caveats: Researchers cautioned that FACS-sorted repertoires could harbor abundant clonotypes contaminating from the bulk population. Researchers noted that a small share of clonotypes showed up in both CD4 and CD8 compartments.

TCRdb reanalysed the 5' RACE reads using MiXCR and keeps one entry per CDR3 protein. The sample consists of around 590,000 distinct CDR3 sequences, 9% to 15% of them appearing once. This sequence joins TRBV5-1 and TRBJ2-5; no clear D. The TCR comes from a man aged 25 to 40 who received the YFV17D yellow fever vaccine. The source material was PBMCs, sampled on the day of the yellow fever booster vaccination. DNA of the CDR3: TGCGCCAGCAGCTTGTTAGGGATATACCAAGAGACCCAGTACTTC. It translates to CASSLLGIYQETQYF.